This is a list of T cell receptor beta chains from one sample in a study of cytomegalovirus exposure and HLA in healthy donors. Sequencing used immunoSEQ multiplex PCR; TCRdb keeps in-frame clones, though not all of them. The table includes 95,000 to 120,000 clones, 82% detected once. The sample was PBMCs. These receptor sequences come from a young woman in good health and CMV-seronegative. Each CDR3 is given with its conserved first and last residue. The D gene is left open where the match is weak. Clone size is stated in some rows and not others, as once, few, many or a class when expanded.

v_gene	abundance	j_gene	d_gene	CDR3aa	CDR3nt
TRBV5-6	NA	TRBJ1-3	TRBD1	CASRTGAGNTIYF	TGTGCCAGCAGAACAGGGGCTGGAAACACCATATATTTT
TRBV28	NA	TRBJ2-7	NA	CASSPSRTGPYEQYF	TGTGCCAGCAGTCCCTCGCGGACTGGACCCTACGAGCAGTACTTC
TRBV10-3	NA	TRBJ1-2	TRBD1	CAISASSLLGTGGVRYTF	TGTGCCATCAGTGCGTCTTCCCTTCTCGGGACAGGGGGCGTGCGCTACACCTTC
TRBV29-1	NA	TRBJ2-2	NA	CSVNVGGTGELFF	TGCAGCGTTAATGTAGGGGGCACCGGGGAGCTGTTTTTT
TRBV4-1	NA	TRBJ2-2	TRBD2	CASSYRQESAQRGGTGELFF	TGCGCCAGCAGCTACCGCCAGGAATCAGCCCAGCGGGGTGGCACCGGGGAGCTGTTTTTT
TRBV4-1	NA	TRBJ2-5	TRBD1	CASSQVDRGPETQYF	TGCGCCAGCAGCCAGGTGGACAGGGGGCCAGAGACCCAGTACTTC
TRBV6-5	once	TRBJ2-7	NA	CASTRGGANEQYF	TGTGCCAGCACCCGTGGGGGGGCAAACGAGCAGTACTTC
TRBV12-5	NA	TRBJ1-5	TRBD1	CASGSSPGQTYSNQPQHF	TGTGCTAGTGGTTCCTCCCCGGGACAGACATATAGCAATCAGCCCCAGCATTTT
TRBV1	few	TRBJ2-3	NA	CTSSQDSSTQYF	TGCACCAGCAGCCAGGACAGCAGTACGCAGTATTTT
TRBV30	once	TRBJ1-6	NA	CAWRTTQSSYNSPLHF	TGTGCCTGGAGAACCACACAGAGCTCCTATAATTCACCCCTCCACTTT
TRBV2	NA	TRBJ2-1	NA	CASSPQLDDNEQFF	TGTGCCAGCAGTCCCCAGCTAGATGACAATGAGCAGTTCTTC
TRBV4-2	NA	TRBJ2-7	NA	CASSQGVVLPPYEQYF	TGTGCCAGCAGCCAAGGAGTTGTGTTGCCCCCCTACGAGCAGTACTTC
TRBV30	NA	TRBJ1-2	NA	CAWTGIYYGYTF	TGTGCCTGGACAGGGATCTACTATGGCTACACCTTC
TRBV10-3	NA	TRBJ2-1	TRBD2	CAISEAGVSYNEQFF	TGTGCCATCAGTGAAGCGGGAGTTTCCTACAATGAGCAGTTCTTC
TRBV15	NA	TRBJ2-3	TRBD2	CATSRVAGVTDTQYF	TGTGCCACCAGCAGAGTAGCGGGAGTAACAGATACGCAGTATTTT
TRBV13	NA	TRBJ2-2	NA	CASSPRGEYTGELFF	TGTGCCAGCAGCCCCCGCGGGGAGTACACCGGGGAGCTGTTTTTT
TRBV18	once	TRBJ1-1	TRBD1	CASSQGASDTEAFF	TGTGCCAGCTCACAGGGGGCGTCGGACACTGAAGCTTTCTTT
TRBV5-6	NA	TRBJ2-3	TRBD2	CASTSGLAGGHTQYF	TGTGCCAGCACGTCGGGACTAGCGGGGGGACATACGCAGTATTTT
TRBV5-1	NA	TRBJ2-3	TRBD2	CASRDSGGQDTQYF	TGCGCCAGCAGAGATTCGGGGGGGCAAGATACGCAGTATTTT
TRBV7-8	NA	TRBJ2-6	NA	CASSLPYSGANVLTF	TGTGCCAGCAGCTTACCCTACTCTGGGGCCAACGTCCTGACTTTC
TRBV6-1	NA	TRBJ1-6	NA	CAIVLWSSYNSPLHF	TGTGCCATCGTCCTTTGGAGCTCCTATAATTCACCCCTCCACTTT
TRBV2	NA	TRBJ1-1	NA	CASSNRDAEAFF	TGTGCCAGCAGCAACAGGGACGCCGAAGCTTTCTTT
TRBV5-6	NA	TRBJ2-7	NA	CASSLGGVPSYEQYF	TGTGCCAGCAGCTTGGGCGGGGTCCCCTCCTACGAGCAGTACTTC
TRBV7-9	NA	TRBJ2-3	NA	CASSSITDTQYF	TGTGCCAGCAGCTCAATCACAGATACGCAGTATTTT